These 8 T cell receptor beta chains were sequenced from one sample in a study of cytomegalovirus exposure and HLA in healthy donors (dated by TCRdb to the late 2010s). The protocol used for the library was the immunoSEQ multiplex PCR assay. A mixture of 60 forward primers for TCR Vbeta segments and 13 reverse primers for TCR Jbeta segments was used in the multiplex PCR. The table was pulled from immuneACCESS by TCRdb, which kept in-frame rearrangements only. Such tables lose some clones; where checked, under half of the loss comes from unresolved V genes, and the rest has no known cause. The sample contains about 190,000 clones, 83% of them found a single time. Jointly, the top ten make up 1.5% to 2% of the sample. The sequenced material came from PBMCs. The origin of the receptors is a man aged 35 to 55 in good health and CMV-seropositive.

CDR3 sequence (DNA): TGTGCCAGTAGTATATCAGGTTCAGGGGCTGAAGCTTTCTTT. This sequence encodes CASSISGSGAEAFF. The chain recombines TRBV19 with TRBJ1-1; a weak D match, TRBD1 (6 bases). In germline, CDR1 is LNHDA, CDR2 SQIVND (reference sequence). This CDR3 comprises 14 residues. V was cut by 2 bases and J by 6 bases, with 13 bases left in between.

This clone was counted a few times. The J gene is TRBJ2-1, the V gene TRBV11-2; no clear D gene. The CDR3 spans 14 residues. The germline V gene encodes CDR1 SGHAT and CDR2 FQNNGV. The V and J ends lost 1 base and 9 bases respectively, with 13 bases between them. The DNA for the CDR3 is TGTGCCAGCAGCTTAGTTAGAGCCTACGGTGAGCAGTTCTTC. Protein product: CASSLVRAYGEQFF. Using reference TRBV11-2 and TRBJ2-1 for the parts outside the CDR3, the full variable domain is EAGVAQSPRYKIIEKRQSVAFWCNPISGHATLYWYQQILGQGPKLLIQFQNNGVVDDSQLPKDRFSAERLKGVDSTLKIQPAKLEDSAVYLCASSLVRAYGEQFFGPGTRLTVL.

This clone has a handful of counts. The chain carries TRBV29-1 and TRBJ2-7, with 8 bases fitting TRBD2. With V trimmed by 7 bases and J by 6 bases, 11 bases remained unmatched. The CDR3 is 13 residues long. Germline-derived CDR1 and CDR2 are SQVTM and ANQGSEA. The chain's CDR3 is CSASGSGGLEQYF. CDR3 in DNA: TGCAGCGCCTCAGGAAGCGGGGGCCTCGAGCAGTACTTC.

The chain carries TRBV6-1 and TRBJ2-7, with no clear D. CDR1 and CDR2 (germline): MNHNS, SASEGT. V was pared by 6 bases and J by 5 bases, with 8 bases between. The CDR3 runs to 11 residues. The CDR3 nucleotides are TGTGCCAGCAGACAGAACCACGAGCAGTACTTC. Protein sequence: CASRQNHEQYF.

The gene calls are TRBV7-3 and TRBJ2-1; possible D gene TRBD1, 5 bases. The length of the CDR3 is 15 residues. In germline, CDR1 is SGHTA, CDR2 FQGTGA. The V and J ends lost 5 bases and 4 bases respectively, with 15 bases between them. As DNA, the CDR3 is TGTGCCAGCAGCCGTTTGGGTTCAGGGTACAATGAGCAGTTCTTC. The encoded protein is CASSRLGSGYNEQFF.

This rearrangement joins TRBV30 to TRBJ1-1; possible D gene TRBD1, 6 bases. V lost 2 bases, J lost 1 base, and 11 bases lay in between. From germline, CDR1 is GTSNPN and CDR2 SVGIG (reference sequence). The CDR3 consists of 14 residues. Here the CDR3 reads CAWSKGGPNTEAFF. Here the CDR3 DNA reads TGTGCCTGGAGTAAGGGGGGGCCGAACACTGAAGCTTTCTTT.

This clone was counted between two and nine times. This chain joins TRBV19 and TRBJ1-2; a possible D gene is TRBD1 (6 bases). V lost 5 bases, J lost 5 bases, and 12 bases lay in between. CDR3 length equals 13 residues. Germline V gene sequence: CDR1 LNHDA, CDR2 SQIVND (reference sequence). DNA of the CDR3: TGTGCCAGTAGTGAGAGGACAGTTTATGGCTACACCTTC. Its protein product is CASSERTVYGYTF. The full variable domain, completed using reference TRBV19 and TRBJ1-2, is DGGITQSPKYLFRKEGQNVTLSCEQNLNHDAMYWYRQDPGQGLRLIYYSQIVNDFQKGDIAEGYSVSREKKESFPLTVTSAQKNPTAFYLCASSERTVYGYTFGSGTRLTVV.

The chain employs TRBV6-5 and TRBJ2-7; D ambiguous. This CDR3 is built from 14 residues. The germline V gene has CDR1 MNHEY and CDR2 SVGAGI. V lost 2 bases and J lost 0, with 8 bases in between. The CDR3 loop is CASSYGGDSYEQYF. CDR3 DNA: TGTGCCAGCAGTTACGGCGGAGACTCCTACGAGCAGTACTTC.